This TCR beta chain comes out of a study of STAT3 mutations in large granular lymphocyte leukemia. This CDR3 spans 12 amino acids. Looked up from germline, CDR1 is SNHLY and CDR2 is FYNNEI. Trimming took 1 base from V and 6 from J, leaving 6 bases between them. This clone has just one count. Its antigen is currently unknown. Using immunoSEQ multiplex PCR, the repertoire was profiled, and TCRdb retains in-frame clones only, with some absent. The top ten hold over 50% of the sample, which has around 13,000 clones, roughly 80% seen once. Study-level points and caveats: Every T-cell large granular lymphocyte leukemia patient had at least one immunodominant TCR beta clonotype.

This chain links TRBV2 with TRBJ1-1; D call uncertain. The sample was peripheral blood mononuclear cells. The TCR comes from a man in his sixties with T-cell large granular lymphocyte leukemia. Some clones in this sample may be carry-over from other donors' samples. This CDR3 is CASSEVDAEAFF. CDR3 sequence (DNA): TGTGCCAGCAGTGAAGTGGATGCTGAAGCTTTCTTT.